This entry features one T cell receptor (beta chain) sequence. Its specific antigen is unknown. Per-base qualities were not stored, and no clone one base away is much larger. These data come from a study of blood T cell repertoires in COVID-19 (dated by TCRdb to 2018 to 2020). Study-level background: The collaborator samples originated in the United States, Italy and Spain and spanned the acute and convalescent phases of COVID-19. The material from the prospective study consisted of cDNA or gDNA derived from T cells, B-cell-depleted T cells, or PBMCs. Subjects who had been exposed to COVID-19, were actively infected with it, or had recovered from it provided the deeply sampled blood TCRbeta repertoires that made up the dataset. The repertoires were released in a freely available public database intended as a resource for research on the immune response to SARS-CoV-2. Samples were obtained from the ongoing ImmuneRACE study (first 160 participants) and from 1,000 to 1,500 subjects provided by 6 global collaborators. A de-identified subject ID, COVID-19 status, age in years and sex were almost always included in the sample metadata. Where available, HLA class I and class II types were taken from metadata supplied by the sample provider and were not determined by assay-based typing.

What the study reported, not specific to this receptor: How much clinical and demographic metadata was included differed by source and by participant, and the metadata was provided uncurated.

From the germline V gene (reference sequence), CDR1 is LNHDA and CDR2 is SQIVND. The CDR3 starts with the cysteine, ends with the phenylalanine, and has 15 residues. Just the 45-base CDR3 DNA is kept, in frame starting at base 1. Deletion took 7 bases off V and 0 bases off J, with a span of 10 bases between the germline ends. Collaborating institutions collected whole blood in K2EDTA tubes following their own protocols. For TCRbeta analysis, collaborators shipped samples in one of three forms: frozen whole blood, isolated PBMCs, or DNA extracted from either of those sample types. The immunoSEQ Assay, a bias-controlled multiplex PCR, was used to amplify TCRbeta CDR3 regions from genomic DNA. The source study handled its data this way. The number of nucleated cells in each sample was estimated by amplification of reference gene primers within the assay. Sequence reads were collapsed and filtered to measure the absolute abundance of every unique TCRbeta CDR3 rearrangement. For each sample, productive Simpson clonality was calculated as the square root of Simpson's diversity index across productive rearrangements. TCRdb limited this immuneACCESS table to in-frame rearrangements with V and J called. A share of clones is missing; checked studies link under half to unresolved V genes, and the rest is unexplained. The DNA gave D and trimming, while V, J and clone size come from that table. Present in this sample are 45,000 to 60,000 clones, 75% to 90% of which were seen just once. The ten largest make up roughly 15% of the sample.

The sequencing input was peripheral blood. The clonotype was recovered from a human donor in a cohort sampled during active COVID-19. The sequence is built from TRBV19 and TRBJ2-6; TRBD1 is a possible D gene, resting on 6 matching bases. The DNA sequence is TGTGCCAGTAAGGTACAGGGCTCTGGGGCCAACGTCCTGACTTTC. Translated, it gives CASKVQGSGANVLTF.